The clone carrying this TCR beta chain appeared once. The antigen is not known. A read error may explain this, as a much larger clone is one base away. This CDR3 is missing its conserved last phenylalanine or tryptophan, likely due to a read error. This entry belongs to a study of breast tumors, draining lymph nodes, adjacent tissues. Study results and caveats: Data only fit, rather than demonstrated, lymph node origin of most tumor T cells.

TCRdb itself ran the multiplex PCR reads through MiXCR, one entry per CDR3 protein. The sample consists of about 220,000 distinct CDR3 sequences, less than 40% of them appearing once. Axillary draining lymph nodes of breast cancer patients supplied the node samples. Sample: axillary lymph node tissue. The origin of this receptor is a female donor with breast cancer. Some clones in this sample may be carry-over from other donors' samples.

The CDR3 loop is CASTGGMNEQYS. The CDR3 DNA reads TGTGCCTCGACAGGGGGCATGAACGAGCAGTACTCC. This rearrangement joins TRBV30 to TRBJ2-7; TRBD1 matches 10 bases. V shed 7 bases and J 5 bases; nucleotides not matched to a gene: 5. The germline V gene has CDR1 GTSNPN and CDR2 SVGIG (reference sequence). The CDR3 spans 12 residues.